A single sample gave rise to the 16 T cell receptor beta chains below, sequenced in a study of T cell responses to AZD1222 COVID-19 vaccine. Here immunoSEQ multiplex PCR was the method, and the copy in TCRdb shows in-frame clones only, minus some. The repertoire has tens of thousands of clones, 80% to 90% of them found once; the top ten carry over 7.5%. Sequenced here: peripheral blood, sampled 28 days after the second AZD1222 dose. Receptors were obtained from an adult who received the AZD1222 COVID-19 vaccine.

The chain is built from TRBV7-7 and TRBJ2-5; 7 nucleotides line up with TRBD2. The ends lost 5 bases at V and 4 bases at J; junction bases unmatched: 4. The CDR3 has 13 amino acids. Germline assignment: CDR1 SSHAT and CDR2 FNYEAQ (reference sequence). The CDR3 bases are TGTGCCAGCAGCCCCCCGGGGGGAGAGACCCAGTACTTC. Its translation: CASSPPGGETQYF.

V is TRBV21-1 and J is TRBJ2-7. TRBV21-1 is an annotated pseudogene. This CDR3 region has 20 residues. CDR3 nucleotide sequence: TGTGCCAGCAGCAAATCCTTGGGGTTAGTGTTAATCCTTACCTCCTACGAGCAGTACGTC. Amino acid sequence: CASSKSLGLVLILTSYEQYV.

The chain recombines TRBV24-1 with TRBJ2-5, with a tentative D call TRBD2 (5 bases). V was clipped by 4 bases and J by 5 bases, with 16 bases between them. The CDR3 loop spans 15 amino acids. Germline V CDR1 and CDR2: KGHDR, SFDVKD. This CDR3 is CATSDSSQEVETQYF. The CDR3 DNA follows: TGTGCCACCAGTGACTCGAGTCAGGAGGTTGAGACCCAGTACTTC.

This CDR3 reads CASSAGGGLVYGYTF. DNA of the CDR3: TGCGCCAGCAGCGCGGGAGGTGGATTGGTCTATGGCTACACCTTC. The chain has TRBV5-1 and TRBJ1-2, with D uncertain. The CDR3 spans 15 residues. The germline V gene encodes CDR1 SGHRS and CDR2 YFSETQ. V was trimmed by 4 bases and J by 4 bases, leaving 17 bases between them.

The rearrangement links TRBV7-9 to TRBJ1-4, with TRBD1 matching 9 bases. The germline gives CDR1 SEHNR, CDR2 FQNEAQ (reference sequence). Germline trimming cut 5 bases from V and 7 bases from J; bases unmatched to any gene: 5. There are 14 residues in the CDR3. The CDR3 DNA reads TGTGCCAGCAGCCGGGGACAGGGAAGTGAAAAACTGTTTTTT. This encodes CASSRGQGSEKLFF.

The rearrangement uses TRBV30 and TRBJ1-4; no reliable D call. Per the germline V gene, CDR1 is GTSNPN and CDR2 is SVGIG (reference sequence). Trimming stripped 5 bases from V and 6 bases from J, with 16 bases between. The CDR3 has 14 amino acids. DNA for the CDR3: TGTGCCTGGTTGCCCCGGGGTCGGGATGAAAAACTGTTTTTT. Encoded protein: CAWLPRGRDEKLFF.

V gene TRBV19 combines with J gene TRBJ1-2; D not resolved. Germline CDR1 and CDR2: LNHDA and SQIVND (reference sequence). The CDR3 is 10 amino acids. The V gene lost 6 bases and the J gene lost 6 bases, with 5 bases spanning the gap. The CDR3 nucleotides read TGTGCCAGTAGGTCCGATGGCTACACCTTC. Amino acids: CASRSDGYTF.

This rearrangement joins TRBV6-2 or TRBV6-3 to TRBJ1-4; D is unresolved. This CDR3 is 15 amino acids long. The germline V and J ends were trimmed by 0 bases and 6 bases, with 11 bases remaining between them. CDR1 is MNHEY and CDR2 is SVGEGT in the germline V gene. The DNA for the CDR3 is TGTGCCAGCAGTTACTCGGACGGACCATATGAAAAACTGTTTTTT. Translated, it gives CASSYSDGPYEKLFF.

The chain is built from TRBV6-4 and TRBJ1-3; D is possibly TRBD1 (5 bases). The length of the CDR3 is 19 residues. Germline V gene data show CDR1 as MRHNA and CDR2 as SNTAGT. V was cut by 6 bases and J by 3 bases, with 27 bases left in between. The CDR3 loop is CASRGEYTGPVGDGNTIYF. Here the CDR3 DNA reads TGTGCCAGCAGAGGTGAATATACGGGGCCTGTCGGCGATGGAAACACCATATATTTT.

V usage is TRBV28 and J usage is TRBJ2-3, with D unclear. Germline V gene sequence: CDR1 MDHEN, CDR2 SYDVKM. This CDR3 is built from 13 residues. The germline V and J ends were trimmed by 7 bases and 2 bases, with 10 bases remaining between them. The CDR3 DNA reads TGTGCCAGCATCGGCTACTTCACAGATACGCAGTATTTT. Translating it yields CASIGYFTDTQYF.

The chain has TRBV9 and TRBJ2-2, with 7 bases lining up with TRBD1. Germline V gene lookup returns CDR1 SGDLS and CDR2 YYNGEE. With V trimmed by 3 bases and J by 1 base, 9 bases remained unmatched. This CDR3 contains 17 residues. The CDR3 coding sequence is TGTGCCAGCAGCGCCCGAACCGGGACAGAGAACACCGGGGAGCTGTTTTTT. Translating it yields CASSARTGTENTGELFF.

As DNA, the CDR3 is TGTGCCAGCAGCTTAGAGCCCCCCCTACGCAGGGGCACCGGGGAGCTGTTTTTT. This codes for CASSLEPPLRRGTGELFF. This rearrangement joins TRBV11-3 to TRBJ2-2, with TRBD1 as a possible D gene (6 bases). Germline loops: CDR1 SGHNT, CDR2 YENEEA. The ends were cut back, 0 bases at V and 4 bases at J, with 18 bases in the middle. CDR3 length: 18 residues.

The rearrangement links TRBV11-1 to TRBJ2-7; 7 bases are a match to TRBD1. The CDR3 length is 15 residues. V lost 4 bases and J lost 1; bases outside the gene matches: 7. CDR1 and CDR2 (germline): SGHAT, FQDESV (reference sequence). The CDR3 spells CASSSNLGQSYEQYF. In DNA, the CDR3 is TGTGCCAGCAGCTCTAACCTGGGACAGTCCTACGAGCAGTACTTC. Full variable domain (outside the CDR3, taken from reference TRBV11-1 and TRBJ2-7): EAEVAQSPRYKITEKSQAVAFWCDPISGHATLYWYRQILGQGPELLVQFQDESVVDDSQLPKDRFSAERLKGVDSTLKIQPAELGDSAMYLCASSSNLGQSYEQYFGPGTRLTVT.

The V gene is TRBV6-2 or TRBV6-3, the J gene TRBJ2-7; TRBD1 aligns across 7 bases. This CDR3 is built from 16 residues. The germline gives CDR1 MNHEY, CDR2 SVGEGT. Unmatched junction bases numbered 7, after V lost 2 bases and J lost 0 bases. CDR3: CASSYRADRFSYEQYF. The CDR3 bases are TGTGCCAGCAGTTACCGCGCGGACAGGTTCTCCTACGAGCAGTACTTC.

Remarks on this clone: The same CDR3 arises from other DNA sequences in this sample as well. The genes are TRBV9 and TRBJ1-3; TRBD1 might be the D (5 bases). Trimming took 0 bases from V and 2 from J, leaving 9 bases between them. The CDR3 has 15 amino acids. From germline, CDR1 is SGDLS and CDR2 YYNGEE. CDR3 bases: TGTGCCAGCAGCGTAGCTCAGGGAGCTGGAAACACCATATATTTT. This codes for CASSVAQGAGNTIYF.

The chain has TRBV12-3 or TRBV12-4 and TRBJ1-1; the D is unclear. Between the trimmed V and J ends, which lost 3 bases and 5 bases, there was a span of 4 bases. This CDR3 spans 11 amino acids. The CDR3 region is CASSFTTEAFF. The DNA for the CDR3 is TGTGCCAGCAGTTTTACTACTGAAGCTTTCTTT.